This T cell receptor (beta chain) was captured in a study of post-analysis software for immune sequencing data. The wider study: Disease trajectories encompassed relapsing-remitting, secondary progressive and progressive-relapsing multiple sclerosis.

Germline CDR1 and CDR2: SGHDN and FVKESK. There are 16 residues in the CDR3. Built from TCR beta cDNA, the libraries had unique molecular identifiers in them. In TCRdb, the PCR reads were re-called with MiXCR into one record per CDR3 protein. The table includes 150,000 to 200,000 distinct CDR3 sequences, 30% to 45% detected once. This clonotype was obtained from a girl under 18 with multiple sclerosis. The specimen was blood, collected after autologous hematopoietic stem cell transplantation. The gene calls are TRBV14 and TRBJ2-4; D gene uncertain. The J call may not be correct, given that the DNA end is closer to TRBJ2-7. The CDR3 DNA reads as TGTGCCAGCAGCCAAGGCCTATGGGGAAGCTCCTACGAGCAGTACTTC. Its protein product is CASSQGLWGSSYEQYF.